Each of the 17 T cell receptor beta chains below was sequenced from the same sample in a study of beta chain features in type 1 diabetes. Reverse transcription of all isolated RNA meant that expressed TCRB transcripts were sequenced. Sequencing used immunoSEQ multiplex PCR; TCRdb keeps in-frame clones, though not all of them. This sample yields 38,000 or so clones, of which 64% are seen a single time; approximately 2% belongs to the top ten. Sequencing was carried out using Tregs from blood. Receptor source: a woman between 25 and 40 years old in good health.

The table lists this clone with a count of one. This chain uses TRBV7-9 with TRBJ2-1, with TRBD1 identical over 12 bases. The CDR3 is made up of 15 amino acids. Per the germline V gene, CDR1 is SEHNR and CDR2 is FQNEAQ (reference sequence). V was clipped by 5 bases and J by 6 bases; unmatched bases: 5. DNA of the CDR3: TGTGCCAGCAGCCCCCGGGACAGGGGGCGCAATGAGCAGTTCTTC. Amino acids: CASSPRDRGRNEQFF.

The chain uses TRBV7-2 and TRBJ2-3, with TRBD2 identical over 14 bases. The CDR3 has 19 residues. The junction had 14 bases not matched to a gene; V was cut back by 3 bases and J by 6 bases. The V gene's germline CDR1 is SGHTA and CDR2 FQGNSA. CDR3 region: CASSFMGTSGSIWGDTQYF. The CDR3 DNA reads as TGTGCCAGCAGCTTCATGGGGACTAGCGGGAGTATATGGGGTGATACGCAGTATTTT.

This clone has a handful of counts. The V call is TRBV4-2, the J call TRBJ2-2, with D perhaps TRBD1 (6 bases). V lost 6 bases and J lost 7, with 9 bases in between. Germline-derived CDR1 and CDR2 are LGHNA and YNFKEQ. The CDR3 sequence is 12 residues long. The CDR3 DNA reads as TGTGCCAGCAGTATCAGGGGCGGGGAGCTGTTTTTT. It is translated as CASSIRGGELFF.

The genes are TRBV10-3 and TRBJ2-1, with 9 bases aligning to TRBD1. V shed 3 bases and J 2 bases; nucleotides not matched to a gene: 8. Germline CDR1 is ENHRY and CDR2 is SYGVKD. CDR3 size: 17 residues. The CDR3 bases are TGTGCCATCAGTGACCCTCCCGACAGGGGGACCTACAATGAGCAGTTCTTC. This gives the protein CAISDPPDRGTYNEQFF.

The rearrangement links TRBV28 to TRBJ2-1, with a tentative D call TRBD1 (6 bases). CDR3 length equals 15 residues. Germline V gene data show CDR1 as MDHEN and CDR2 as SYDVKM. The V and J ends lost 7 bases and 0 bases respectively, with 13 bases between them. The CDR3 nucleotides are TGTGCCAGCAAAGTAGGGGGTAGCTCCTACAATGAGCAGTTCTTC. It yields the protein CASKVGGSSYNEQFF.

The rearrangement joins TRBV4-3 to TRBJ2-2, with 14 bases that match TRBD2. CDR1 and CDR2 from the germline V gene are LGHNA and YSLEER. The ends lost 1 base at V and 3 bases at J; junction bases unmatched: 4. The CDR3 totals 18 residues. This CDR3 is CASSQAGLAGGYTGELFF. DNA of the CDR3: TGCGCCAGCAGCCAAGCAGGACTAGCGGGAGGTTACACCGGGGAGCTGTTTTTT.

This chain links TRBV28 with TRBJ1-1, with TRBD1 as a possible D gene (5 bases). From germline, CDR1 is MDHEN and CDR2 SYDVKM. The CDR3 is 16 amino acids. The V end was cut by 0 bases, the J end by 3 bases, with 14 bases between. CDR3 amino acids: CASSLWGRQRYTEAFF. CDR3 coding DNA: TGTGCCAGCAGTTTATGGGGAAGACAGAGATACACTGAAGCTTTCTTT.

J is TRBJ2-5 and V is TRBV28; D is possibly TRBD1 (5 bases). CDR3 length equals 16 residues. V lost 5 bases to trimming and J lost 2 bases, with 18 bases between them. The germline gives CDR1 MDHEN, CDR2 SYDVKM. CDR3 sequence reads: CASSDRHVLRQETQYF. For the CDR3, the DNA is TGTGCCAGCAGTGACAGACACGTTCTCCGACAAGAGACCCAGTACTTC.

In nucleotides, the CDR3 is TGTGCCAGCAGCCTCGGAGGGGCCTACACCTTC. Amino acid sequence: CASSLGGAYTF. This chain joins TRBV11-2 and TRBJ1-2, with D tentatively TRBD1 (5 bases). The V end lost 5 bases, the J end lost 10 bases, and 11 bases lay between the germline ends. The CDR3 has 11 residues. Germline CDR1 and CDR2: SGHAT and FQNNGV.

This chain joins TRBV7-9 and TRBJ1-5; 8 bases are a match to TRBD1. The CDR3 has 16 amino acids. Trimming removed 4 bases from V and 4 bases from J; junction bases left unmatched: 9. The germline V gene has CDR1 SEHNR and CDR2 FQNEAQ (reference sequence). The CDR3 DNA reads TGTGCCAGCAGCTACGGACAGGGTAGGAGAAATCAGCCCCAGCATTTT. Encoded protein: CASSYGQGRRNQPQHF.

Here the CDR3 DNA reads TGTGCCAGCAGTTATGAGATCCGGGGTAGCGGGATAGAAGTAACCTACGAGCAGTACTTC. Its protein is CASSYEIRGSGIEVTYEQYF. The gene calls are TRBV28 and TRBJ2-7, with 8 nucleotides matching TRBD2. CDR1 and CDR2 from the germline V gene are MDHEN and SYDVKM. V shed 4 bases, J shed 2 bases, and the junction held 22 bases outside the gene matches. CDR3 length: 20 residues.

CDR3 sequence reads: CASSSYRDSRNEQYF. The DNA of the CDR3 is TGTGCCAGCAGCTCGTACCGGGACAGCCGTAACGAGCAGTACTTC. The chain has TRBV5-6 and TRBJ2-7; 7 bases fit TRBD1. Germline CDR1 is SGHDT and CDR2 is YYEEEE. The J segment lost 5 bases and the V segment lost 3 bases, leaving 11 bases of the junction unmatched. CDR3 length equals 15 residues.

The CDR3 DNA reads as TGCGCCAGCAGCCAAGCGTTTTCGGCTAGCGGGAACTATGAGCAGTTCTTC. It is translated as CASSQAFSASGNYEQFF. The chain uses TRBV4-1 and TRBJ2-1; 9 bases align to TRBD2. Per the germline V gene, CDR1 is MGHRA and CDR2 is YSYEKL. Trimming at V came to 1 base and at J to 8 bases, leaving 12 bases not matched to a gene. The CDR3 extends over 17 amino acids.

CDR3 DNA: TGTGCCAGCAGTCCGAGATACGAGCAGTACTTC. It yields the protein CASSPRYEQYF. This chain joins TRBV6-6 and TRBJ2-5; no clear D gene. With the DNA end fitting TRBJ2-7 better, the J assignment may be wrong. The CDR3 spans 11 residues. Germline CDR1 reads MNHNY; CDR2 reads SVGAGI (reference sequence).

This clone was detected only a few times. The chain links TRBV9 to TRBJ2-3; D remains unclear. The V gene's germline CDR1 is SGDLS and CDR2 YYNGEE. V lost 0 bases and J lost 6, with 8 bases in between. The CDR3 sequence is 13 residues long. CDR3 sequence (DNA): TGTGCCAGCAGCGTAGCTTTTGAGGATACGCAGTATTTT. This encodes CASSVAFEDTQYF. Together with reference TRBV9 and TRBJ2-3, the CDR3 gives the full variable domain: DSGVTQTPKHLITATGQRVTLRCSPRSGDLSVYWYQQSLDQGLQFLIQYYNGEERAKGNILERFSAQQFPDLHSELNLSSLELGDSALYFCASSVAFEDTQYFGPGTRLTVL.

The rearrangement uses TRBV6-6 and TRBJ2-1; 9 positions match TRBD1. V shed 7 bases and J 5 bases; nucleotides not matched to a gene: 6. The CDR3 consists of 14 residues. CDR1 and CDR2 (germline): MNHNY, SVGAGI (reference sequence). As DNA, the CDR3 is TGTGCCAGCAATAAACAGGGGGCCCACAATGAGCAGTTCTTC. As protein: CASNKQGAHNEQFF.

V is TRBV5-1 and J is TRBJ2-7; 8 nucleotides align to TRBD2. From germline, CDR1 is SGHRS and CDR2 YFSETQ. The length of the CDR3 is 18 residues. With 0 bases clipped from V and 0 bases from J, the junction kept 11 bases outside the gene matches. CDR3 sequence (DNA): TGCGCCAGCAGCTTGGCCTTAAGGACTAGCACCAACTCCTACGAGCAGTACTTC. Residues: CASSLALRTSTNSYEQYF.